This is a list of T cell receptor beta chains from one sample in a study of regulatory T cells in long-lasting Graves disease. TCRdb independently ran MiXCR on the multiplex PCR reads; one entry per CDR3 protein. The data contain around 450,000 distinct CDR3 sequences, 15% of them singletons. These same records also appear under a second study, on T cells in Graves' hyperthyroidism and ophthalmopathy.

The starting material was peripheral blood mononuclear cells (PBMCs), obtained at new diagnosis, from a patient treated with antithyroid drugs. The receptors shown here come from a woman between 35 and 50 years old with Graves disease. Each CDR3 is given with its conserved first and last residue. D genes are given only for firm matches. Rows may omit the clone size; those that give it use once, few, many or a size class.

NA	few	TRBV7-2	TRBJ2-2	15	TGTGCCAGCAGCGACCAGGGGATCATCACCGGGGAGCTGTTTTTT	CASSDQGIITGELFF
NA	NA	TRBV6-1	TRBJ1-1	14	TGTGCCAGCAGTAAAAAGGGCCAAGTCGGTGAAGCTTTCTTT	CASSKKGQVGEAFF
NA	NA	TRBV30	TRBJ1-5	16	TGTGCCTGGAGTGTTGATGGGGCCTCCTGGGATCAGCCCCAGCATTTT	CAWSVDGASWDQPQHF
NA	few	TRBV12-3/TRBV12-4	TRBJ2-2	13	TGTGCCAGCACCTGTGAGGCATGCGGGGAGCTGTTTTTT	CASTCEACGELFF
NA	few	TRBV6-5	TRBJ1-1	15	TGTGCCAGCAGTTACTCTCAGGCAATGAACACTGAAGCTTTCTTT	CASSYSQAMNTEAFF
NA	many	TRBV29-1	TRBJ2-1	15	TGCAGCGTTTTAGGGGCGAAGGCACCCACAAATGAGCAGTTCTTC	CSVLGAKAPTNEQFF
NA	many	TRBV30	TRBJ2-1	11	TGTGCCTGGAGTCACGACCCCGAACGGTTCTTC	CAWSHDPERFF
NA	NA	TRBV28	TRBJ2-7	14	TGTGCCAGCAGTGGCTGGGACGGAGCCTACGAGCAGTACTTC	CASSGWDGAYEQYF
TRBD2	NA	TRBV11-2	TRBJ2-1	21	TGTGCCAGCAGCTTAGTGGGGGGGACTAGCGGGAGGGCCACCTCCTACAATGAGCAGTTCTTC	CASSLVGGTSGRATSYNEQFF
TRBD1	many	TRBV11-2	TRBJ2-5	16	TGTGCCAGCAGCTTATATCGACAGGGAGCGCCAGAGACCCAGTACTTC	CASSLYRQGAPETQYF
TRBD1	many	TRBV27	TRBJ1-2	13	TGTGCCAGCAGTTCGGGACAGGGAGATGGCTACACCTTC	CASSSGQGDGYTF
NA	NA	TRBV7-2	TRBJ2-3	16	TGTGCCAGCAGCTTAGTGGGGTTAGGTTACACAGATACGCAGTATTTT	CASSLVGLGYTDTQYF
TRBD1	many	TRBV2	TRBJ1-1	14	TGTGCCAGCAGTTCACAGGGGGCTGGCACTGAAGCTTTCTTT	CASSSQGAGTEAFF
NA	NA	TRBV4-1	TRBJ2-3	14	TGCGCCAGCAGGGGGGAGCCACGCACAGATACGCAGTATTTT	CASRGEPRTDTQYF
NA	many	TRBV20-1	TRBJ2-3	18	TGCAGTGCTAGAGATCGGGGCATCAACAGGGTGAGCACAGATACGCAGTATTTT	CSARDRGINRVSTDTQYF
NA	many	TRBV12-3/TRBV12-4	TRBJ1-1	14	TGTGCCAGCTGGAGAGACAGAGGCCACACTGAAGCTTTCTTT	CASWRDRGHTEAFF
TRBD1	few	TRBV28	TRBJ2-6	17	TGTGCCAGCAGTATGGGACAGGGGGCTTCAGGGGCCAACGTCCTGACTTTC	CASSMGQGASGANVLTF
NA	many	TRBV12-3/TRBV12-4	TRBJ1-5	13	TGTGCCAGCAGTTTCGCCGGGGATCAGCCCCAGCATTTT	CASSFAGDQPQHF
TRBD2	many	TRBV11-2	TRBJ2-7	14	TGTGCCAGCAGCTTAGATCCCGGGACTAGCGAGCAGTACTTC	CASSLDPGTSEQYF
NA	few	TRBV19	TRBJ2-1	15	TGTGCCAGTAGGGTTGGGGGAAGTATGCGGGATGAGCAGTTCTTC	CASRVGGSMRDEQFF
NA	many	TRBV27	TRBJ2-7	15	TGTGCCAGCAGTTTGGGTGGGAGTGCCTTCTACGAGCAGTACTTC	CASSLGGSAFYEQYF
NA	few	TRBV13	TRBJ1-1	13	TGTGCCAGCAGCTCCAGGGAGGGAACTGAAGCTTTCTTT	CASSSREGTEAFF
NA	NA	TRBV5-1	TRBJ2-3	16	TGCGCCAGTACCCCTGGCAGAGGTAGAGGGACAGATACGCAGTATTTT	CASTPGRGRGTDTQYF
NA	many	TRBV12-5	TRBJ2-7	16	TGTGCTAGTGGCCCAAGGGCTGGGACGGACTCCTACGAGCAGTACTTC	CASGPRAGTDSYEQYF
TRBD2	NA	TRBV29-1	TRBJ2-2	16	TGCAGCGTTGAAGGACCCACTAGCGGAGGAACCGGGGAGCTGTTTTTT	CSVEGPTSGGTGELFF
NA	many	TRBV6-1	TRBJ2-1	15	TGTGCCAGCAGTGAAGTAGGAGGCTCCTACAATGAGCAGTTCTTC	CASSEVGGSYNEQFF
NA	NA	TRBV25-1	TRBJ1-2	14	TGTGCCAGAGGCCGGGATCAAAATTGTCGGGGCTACACCTTC	CARGRDQNCRGYTF
NA	many	TRBV2	TRBJ2-7	14	TGTGCCAGCAACCCCCCCGGCAGACCTTACGAGCAGTACTTC	CASNPPGRPYEQYF
TRBD2	few	TRBV20-1	TRBJ2-7	16	TGCAGTGCTAGTGGGGTGACTAGCGGGAGGCCCTACGAGCAGTACTTC	CSASGVTSGRPYEQYF
TRBD2	NA	TRBV2	TRBJ2-5	13	TGTGCCAGCAGCTGGACTAGCGCGGGGACCCAGTACTTC	CASSWTSAGTQYF
TRBD1	NA	TRBV29-1	TRBJ1-1	16	TGCAGCGGGGATCGGTGGGTACAGGGGGGGAACACTGAAGCTTTCTTT	CSGDRWVQGGNTEAFF
TRBD2	few	TRBV12-3/TRBV12-4	TRBJ2-1	14	TGTGCCAGCAAGGCGGGAGTGGGTTACAATGAGCAGTTCTTC	CASKAGVGYNEQFF
TRBD1	many	TRBV6-1	TRBJ1-1	14	TGTGCCAGCAGTGGGACAGGGGTGAGGACTGAAGCTTTCTTT	CASSGTGVRTEAFF
TRBD1	many	TRBV12-3/TRBV12-4	TRBJ1-2	16	TGTGCCAGCAGTTTAGAACCGGCAGGGGGCACTGATGGCTACACCTTC	CASSLEPAGGTDGYTF
TRBD1	many	TRBV28	TRBJ1-2	16	TGTGCCAGCAGTTTAGATTTTACAGGGGATGGGGATGGCTACACCTTC	CASSLDFTGDGDGYTF
NA	few	TRBV11-3	TRBJ1-1	13	TGTGCCACAAAGACCCAGGGGAACACTGAAGCTTTCTTT	CATKTQGNTEAFF
TRBD2	many	TRBV12-3/TRBV12-4	TRBJ2-1	16	TGTGCCAGCAGTCCAGACCCCGGGACTAGTTTGAATGAGCAGTTCTTC	CASSPDPGTSLNEQFF
TRBD1	many	TRBV28	TRBJ2-7	17	TGTGCCAGCAGTCCTCGACCCGACAGGGAACTCCCCTACGAGCAGTACTTC	CASSPRPDRELPYEQYF
NA	many	TRBV7-3	TRBJ1-6	15	TGTGCCAGCAGCTTGTTTCCAGGGACCGAATCACCCCTCCACTTT	CASSLFPGTESPLHF
TRBD1	NA	TRBV6-5	TRBJ2-7	14	TGTGCCAGCAGTTACGAAGACAGGGCTCACGAGCAGTACTTC	CASSYEDRAHEQYF
TRBD1	many	TRBV28	TRBJ1-1	12	TGTGCCATCTCAGGACAGGGTAATGAGGCTTTCTTT	CAISGQGNEAFF
NA	many	TRBV13	TRBJ1-1	17	TGTGCCAGCAGCTCAGTTGACAGGCGGGGGGGAGACACTGAAGCTTTCTTT	CASSSVDRRGGDTEAFF
NA	NA	TRBV5-1	TRBJ2-2	15	TGCGCCAGCAGCTCCCCCCGAGGGGACACCGGGGAGCTGTTTTTT	CASSSPRGDTGELFF
NA	many	TRBV27	TRBJ2-5	16	TGTGCCAGCAGTCTCAACATCATGACGGCCCAAGAGACCCAGTACTTC	CASSLNIMTAQETQYF
TRBD2	NA	TRBV12-3/TRBV12-4	TRBJ2-7	14	TGTGCCAGCAGTTTACAGCGGGAGTACTACGAGCAGTACTTC	CASSLQREYYEQYF
TRBD1	many	TRBV2	TRBJ1-1	16	TGTGCCAGCAGTGAAGAAGGGGGACAGTTGAACACTGAAGCTTTCTTT	CASSEEGGQLNTEAFF
NA	many	TRBV12-5	TRBJ2-7	15	TGTGCTAGTGGTTTGGTGGTCGGGAGAGGCTACGAGCAGTACTTC	CASGLVVGRGYEQYF
NA	NA	TRBV6-1	TRBJ2-7	17	TGTGCCAGCAGGAAGGAGGGTAGCGAGGGGGTCTCCTACGAGCAGTACTTC	CASRKEGSEGVSYEQYF
NA	many	TRBV18	TRBJ1-4	16	TGTGCCAGCTCCCCAGCAAGCGGACCTTATAATGAAAAACTGTTTTTT	CASSPASGPYNEKLFF